Reported below is one T cell receptor (beta chain). Its antigen is as yet unknown. These data come from a study of vaccination effects on CD4 cells after COVID-19. This CDR3 spans 16 amino acids. CDR1 MGHDK and CDR2 SYGVNS come from the germline V gene. The V end was cut by 5 bases, the J end by 0 bases, with 11 bases between. Following 10 days of culture, CD4+ T cells were isolated. Everyone in the study got two shots of either the BNT162b2 or mRNA-1273 vaccine. On days 3 and 7, fresh IL-2 medium replaced half the medium. Some clones are missing from TCRdb's copy, which holds only in-frame ones; the method was immunoSEQ multiplex PCR. The sample yields approximately 61,000 clones, approximately 81% seen once.

The TCR was taken from a human donor who received a COVID-19 vaccine. This chain connects TRBV25-1 to TRBJ2-6; tentative D call: TRBD1 (5 bases). The sequencing used CD4+ T cells from PBMCs cultured without peptide, collected after COVID-19 vaccination. The CDR3 nucleotides are TGTGCCAGCAGTCCAGTAGGGGTCTCTGGGGCCAACGTCCTGACTTTC. This sequence encodes CASSPVGVSGANVLTF.